Listed below are T cell receptor beta chains from one sample, sequenced in a study of blood T cell repertoires in COVID-19. Sequenced by immunoSEQ multiplex PCR; TCRdb stores in-frame clones only, minus some. The sample shows some 180,000 clones, about 88% of them seen only once. Source material: PBMCs or T cells enriched from blood (not recorded which). The receptors here all came from a woman in her forties in a cohort exposed to, infected with or recovered from COVID-19 (not recorded which). CDR3s include the opening cysteine and the closing phenylalanine or tryptophan. Fields, in order: clone size, J gene, D gene, V gene, CDR3 protein, CDR3 DNA. The D gene is left open where the match is weak. Not every row has a clone size; where given, it reads once, few, many or a size class.

clone size: -
J gene: TRBJ2-3
D gene: TRBD1
V gene: TRBV19
CDR3 protein: CASSIGGGQGRPMDTQYF
CDR3 DNA: TGTGCCAGTAGTATAGGGGGGGGACAGGGCCGTCCCATGGATACGCAGTATTTT

clone size: -
J gene: TRBJ2-1
D gene: -
V gene: TRBV7-9
CDR3 protein: CASSFQHYEQFF
CDR3 DNA: TGTGCCAGCAGCTTCCAACATTACGAGCAGTTCTTC

clone size: -
J gene: TRBJ2-7
D gene: -
V gene: TRBV6-5
CDR3 protein: CASSYSSYGGDEQYF
CDR3 DNA: TGTGCCAGCAGTTACTCGAGTTATGGAGGGGACGAGCAGTACTTC

clone size: -
J gene: TRBJ1-4
D gene: -
V gene: TRBV4-2
CDR3 protein: CASSQKQGRANEKLFF
CDR3 DNA: TGTGCCAGCAGCCAGAAACAGGGAAGAGCTAATGAAAAACTGTTTTTT

clone size: -
J gene: TRBJ1-1
D gene: TRBD1
V gene: TRBV11-3
CDR3 protein: CASRRDRGNTEAFF
CDR3 DNA: TGTGCCAGCAGGAGAGACAGGGGGAACACTGAAGCTTTCTTT

clone size: -
J gene: TRBJ1-6
D gene: TRBD1
V gene: TRBV28
CDR3 protein: CASSLGTAYPYNSPLHF
CDR3 DNA: TGTGCCAGCAGTTTAGGGACAGCTTACCCCTATAATTCACCCCTCCACTTT

clone size: -
J gene: TRBJ1-3
D gene: TRBD1
V gene: TRBV6-1
CDR3 protein: CASSDDRGGNTIYF
CDR3 DNA: TGTGCCAGCAGTGACGACAGGGGTGGAAACACCATATATTTT

clone size: once
J gene: TRBJ2-1
D gene: -
V gene: TRBV28
CDR3 protein: CASSPALAPYNEQFF
CDR3 DNA: TGTGCCAGCAGCCCTGCGCTAGCCCCCTACAATGAGCAGTTCTTC

clone size: -
J gene: TRBJ1-4
D gene: TRBD1
V gene: TRBV13
CDR3 protein: CACSRQGMSEKLFF
CDR3 DNA: TGTGCCTGCTCCCGACAGGGGATGAGTGAAAAACTGTTTTTT

clone size: -
J gene: TRBJ2-1
D gene: TRBD2
V gene: TRBV9
CDR3 protein: CASSVRSGLANNEQFF
CDR3 DNA: TGTGCCAGCAGCGTCCGTAGCGGGTTGGCGAACAATGAGCAGTTCTTC

clone size: -
J gene: TRBJ1-4
D gene: TRBD1
V gene: TRBV4-3
CDR3 protein: CASSQDGTASEKLFF
CDR3 DNA: TGCGCCAGCAGCCAGGATGGGACAGCGAGTGAAAAACTGTTTTTT

clone size: -
J gene: TRBJ1-5
D gene: -
V gene: TRBV19
CDR3 protein: CASSLSSNQPQHF
CDR3 DNA: TGTGCCAGTAGCTTGAGTAGCAATCAGCCCCAGCATTTT

clone size: -
J gene: TRBJ1-2
D gene: TRBD1
V gene: TRBV15
CDR3 protein: CATSNLQGANYGYTF
CDR3 DNA: TGTGCCACCAGCAACCTACAGGGGGCTAACTATGGCTACACCTTC

clone size: -
J gene: TRBJ1-5
D gene: TRBD1
V gene: TRBV11-2
CDR3 protein: CASSSGDRENQPQHF
CDR3 DNA: TGTGCCAGCAGCTCGGGGGACAGGGAAAATCAGCCCCAGCATTTT

clone size: once
J gene: TRBJ1-2
D gene: -
V gene: TRBV28
CDR3 protein: CASSRGAFEGYTF
CDR3 DNA: TGTGCCAGCAGTCGGGGGGCTTTTGAGGGCTACACCTTC

clone size: -
J gene: TRBJ2-2
D gene: TRBD1
V gene: TRBV27
CDR3 protein: CASSPYTGALNTGELFF
CDR3 DNA: TGTGCCAGCAGCCCATATACAGGGGCTTTGAACACCGGGGAGCTGTTTTTT

clone size: -
J gene: TRBJ2-3
D gene: TRBD2
V gene: TRBV18
CDR3 protein: CASSPFAGGQKDTQYF
CDR3 DNA: TGTGCCAGCTCACCATTTGCGGGGGGGCAAAAAGATACGCAGTATTTT

clone size: -
J gene: TRBJ2-5
D gene: TRBD2
V gene: TRBV28
CDR3 protein: CASSLWGGGPVETQYF
CDR3 DNA: TGTGCCAGCAGTTTATGGGGGGGAGGGCCAGTGGAGACCCAGTACTTC

clone size: -
J gene: TRBJ1-5
D gene: -
V gene: TRBV7-9
CDR3 protein: CASSFPGSNQPQHF
CDR3 DNA: TGTGCCAGCAGCTTTCCAGGGAGCAATCAGCCCCAGCATTTT

clone size: -
J gene: TRBJ1-2
D gene: TRBD1
V gene: TRBV3-1/TRBV3-2
CDR3 protein: CASSQAQGFRGYGYTF
CDR3 DNA: TGTGCCAGCAGCCAGGCACAGGGGTTTAGGGGCTATGGCTACACCTTC

clone size: -
J gene: TRBJ2-7
D gene: TRBD1
V gene: TRBV27
CDR3 protein: CASSLRSTGGIYEQYF
CDR3 DNA: TGTGCCAGCAGTTTGAGGTCGACAGGGGGGATCTACGAGCAGTACTTC

clone size: -
J gene: TRBJ2-3
D gene: -
V gene: TRBV28
CDR3 protein: CASSQTGEMDTQYF
CDR3 DNA: TGTGCCAGCAGTCAAACGGGGGAAATGGATACGCAGTATTTT

clone size: -
J gene: TRBJ2-7
D gene: -
V gene: TRBV11-3
CDR3 protein: CASSLDSSEQYF
CDR3 DNA: TGTGCCAGCAGCTTAGATTCGTCCGAGCAGTACTTC

clone size: -
J gene: TRBJ1-5
D gene: -
V gene: TRBV24-1
CDR3 protein: CATSDFLGRGGADNQPQHF
CDR3 DNA: TGTGCCACCAGTGATTTTTTGGGGCGGGGGGGCGCGGACAATCAGCCCCAGCATTTT

clone size: -
J gene: TRBJ1-5
D gene: -
V gene: TRBV6-5
CDR3 protein: CASISTGLNQPQHF
CDR3 DNA: TGTGCCAGCATTTCGACAGGCCTCAATCAGCCCCAGCATTTT

clone size: -
J gene: TRBJ1-1
D gene: -
V gene: TRBV15
CDR3 protein: CATSEEYLKKAFF
CDR3 DNA: TGTGCCACCAGCGAGGAGTATTTAAAGAAAGCTTTCTTT

clone size: -
J gene: TRBJ2-7
D gene: TRBD2
V gene: TRBV6-2/TRBV6-3
CDR3 protein: CASSGAGGREQYF
CDR3 DNA: TGTGCCAGCAGCGGTGCGGGAGGGCGCGAGCAGTACTTC

clone size: -
J gene: TRBJ2-7
D gene: -
V gene: TRBV11-2
CDR3 protein: CASSLSAAYEQYF
CDR3 DNA: TGTGCCAGCAGCTTATCAGCGGCCTACGAGCAGTACTTC

clone size: -
J gene: TRBJ1-1
D gene: -
V gene: TRBV7-9
CDR3 protein: CASSWRDGTEAFF
CDR3 DNA: TGTGCCAGCAGCTGGAGGGACGGTACTGAAGCTTTCTTT

clone size: -
J gene: TRBJ1-6
D gene: -
V gene: TRBV19
CDR3 protein: CASSIGKDSPLHF
CDR3 DNA: TGTGCCAGTAGTATCGGGAAAGATTCACCCCTCCACTTT

clone size: -
J gene: TRBJ1-5
D gene: TRBD1
V gene: TRBV7-9
CDR3 protein: CASSFWTGVLYRGNQPQHF
CDR3 DNA: TGTGCCAGCAGCTTCTGGACAGGGGTACTGTATCGAGGCAATCAGCCCCAGCATTTT

clone size: -
J gene: TRBJ2-1
D gene: TRBD2
V gene: TRBV7-6
CDR3 protein: CASSLAARFLVAGAYNEQFF
CDR3 DNA: TGTGCCAGCAGCTTAGCAGCTCGCTTCTTGGTAGCGGGGGCGTACAATGAGCAGTTCTTC

clone size: -
J gene: TRBJ1-1
D gene: -
V gene: TRBV24-1
CDR3 protein: CATRSAGRAFF
CDR3 DNA: TGTGCCACCAGATCGGCGGGAAGGGCTTTCTTT

clone size: once
J gene: TRBJ1-2
D gene: -
V gene: TRBV5-1
CDR3 protein: CASSLYESGDTYGYTF
CDR3 DNA: TGCGCCAGCAGCTTGTATGAATCCGGGGACACCTATGGCTACACCTTC

clone size: once
J gene: TRBJ2-4
D gene: -
V gene: TRBV28
CDR3 protein: CASSFRGGNIQYF
CDR3 DNA: TGTGCCAGCAGTTTCAGGGGTGGGAACATTCAGTACTTC

clone size: -
J gene: TRBJ1-2
D gene: TRBD1
V gene: TRBV10-3
CDR3 protein: CAITGQVENGYTF
CDR3 DNA: TGTGCCATCACCGGACAGGTAGAAAATGGCTACACCTTC

clone size: -
J gene: TRBJ2-6
D gene: -
V gene: TRBV11-2
CDR3 protein: CASSFRRDSGSGANVLTF
CDR3 DNA: TGTGCCAGCAGCTTTCGGCGGGACTCAGGCTCTGGGGCCAACGTCCTGACTTTC

clone size: -
J gene: TRBJ1-4
D gene: -
V gene: TRBV9
CDR3 protein: CASSGKGPNEKLFF
CDR3 DNA: TGTGCCAGCAGCGGAAAGGGGCCCAATGAAAAACTGTTTTTT

clone size: -
J gene: TRBJ1-5
D gene: -
V gene: TRBV5-1
CDR3 protein: CASSLSGGDNQPQHF
CDR3 DNA: TGCGCCAGCAGCTTGAGTGGAGGGGATAATCAGCCCCAGCATTTT

clone size: -
J gene: TRBJ2-3
D gene: -
V gene: TRBV5-4
CDR3 protein: CASSLASRRPLGTDTQYF
CDR3 DNA: TGTGCCAGCAGCTTGGCCAGTCGTCGCCCCCTTGGCACAGATACGCAGTATTTT

clone size: -
J gene: TRBJ1-1
D gene: -
V gene: TRBV20-1
CDR3 protein: CSAGMETAAFF
CDR3 DNA: TGCAGTGCCGGAATGGAGACAGCAGCTTTCTTT

clone size: -
J gene: TRBJ1-3
D gene: -
V gene: TRBV19
CDR3 protein: CATGLTSGNTIYF
CDR3 DNA: TGTGCCACGGGACTTACCTCTGGAAACACCATATATTTT

clone size: -
J gene: TRBJ2-7
D gene: -
V gene: TRBV5-1
CDR3 protein: CASSLALRGSEQYF
CDR3 DNA: TGCGCCAGCAGCTTGGCCCTGAGAGGGAGCGAGCAGTACTTC

clone size: -
J gene: TRBJ1-6
D gene: -
V gene: TRBV2
CDR3 protein: CASSESPAGWSPLHF
CDR3 DNA: TGTGCCAGCAGTGAATCCCCTGCGGGTTGGTCACCCCTCCACTTT

clone size: -
J gene: TRBJ1-6
D gene: -
V gene: TRBV13
CDR3 protein: CASSFFRGPLHF
CDR3 DNA: TGTGCCAGCAGCTTCTTCCGGGGACCCCTCCACTTT

clone size: -
J gene: TRBJ2-4
D gene: -
V gene: TRBV11-2
CDR3 protein: CASSIGAGYIQYF
CDR3 DNA: TGTGCCAGCAGCATAGGGGCGGGTTACATTCAGTACTTC

clone size: -
J gene: TRBJ1-1
D gene: TRBD1
V gene: TRBV13
CDR3 protein: CASSSRRTGGTEAFF
CDR3 DNA: TGTGCCAGCAGCTCCCGCCGCACAGGGGGGACTGAAGCTTTCTTT

clone size: -
J gene: TRBJ1-2
D gene: -
V gene: TRBV30
CDR3 protein: CAWSVGTGYTF
CDR3 DNA: TGTGCCTGGAGTGTAGGGACAGGCTACACCTTC

clone size: -
J gene: TRBJ2-1
D gene: -
V gene: TRBV19
CDR3 protein: CASSILDSDEQFF
CDR3 DNA: TGTGCCAGTAGTATACTAGATTCCGATGAGCAGTTCTTC

clone size: once
J gene: TRBJ1-5
D gene: -
V gene: TRBV5-1
CDR3 protein: CASSLETGGQPQHF
CDR3 DNA: TGCGCCAGCAGCTTGGAGACGGGAGGACAGCCCCAGCATTTT

clone size: -
J gene: TRBJ1-1
D gene: -
V gene: TRBV9
CDR3 protein: CASSRGGALRTEAFF
CDR3 DNA: TGTGCCAGCAGCAGAGGGGGGGCGCTTCGGACTGAAGCTTTCTTT

clone size: -
J gene: TRBJ2-7
D gene: TRBD1
V gene: TRBV11-2
CDR3 protein: CASSLFNSGTAYEQYF
CDR3 DNA: TGTGCCAGCAGCCTCTTCAACTCCGGGACAGCCTACGAGCAGTACTTC

clone size: once
J gene: TRBJ1-6
D gene: -
V gene: TRBV5-1
CDR3 protein: CASSIQADRGSPLHF
CDR3 DNA: TGCGCCAGCAGCATCCAGGCCGATAGGGGGTCACCCCTCCACTTT

clone size: -
J gene: TRBJ1-5
D gene: -
V gene: TRBV27
CDR3 protein: CASSLSRGPDQPQHF
CDR3 DNA: TGTGCCAGCAGCCTAAGTAGGGGTCCCGATCAGCCCCAGCATTTT

clone size: -
J gene: TRBJ1-6
D gene: -
V gene: TRBV19
CDR3 protein: CASSVTGLDSPLHF
CDR3 DNA: TGTGCCAGTAGCGTCACAGGGCTTGATTCACCCCTCCACTTT

clone size: -
J gene: TRBJ2-2
D gene: TRBD1
V gene: TRBV2
CDR3 protein: CASRRDRANTGELFF
CDR3 DNA: TGTGCCAGCAGACGGGACAGGGCCAACACCGGGGAGCTGTTTTTT